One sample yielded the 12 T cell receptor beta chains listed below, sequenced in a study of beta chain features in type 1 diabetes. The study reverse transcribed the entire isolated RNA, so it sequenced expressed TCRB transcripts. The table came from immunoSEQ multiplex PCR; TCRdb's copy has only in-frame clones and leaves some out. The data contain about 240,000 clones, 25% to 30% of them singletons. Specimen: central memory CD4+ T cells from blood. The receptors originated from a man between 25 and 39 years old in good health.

The CDR3 here is CSGRTGGGRGNTEAFF. In DNA form, the CDR3 reads TGCAGCGGGCGGACAGGGGGAGGGAGGGGCAACACTGAAGCTTTCTTT. The chain combines TRBV29-1 with TRBJ1-1, with 10 positions matching TRBD1. The CDR3 is made up of 16 amino acids. The J segment lost 2 bases and the V segment lost 7 bases, leaving 13 bases of the junction unmatched. The V gene's germline CDR1 is SQVTM and CDR2 ANQGSEA. Together with reference TRBV29-1 and TRBJ1-1, the CDR3 gives the full variable domain: SAVISQKPSRDICQRGTSLTIQCQVDSQVTMMFWYRQQPGQSLTLIATANQGSEATYESGFVIDKFPISRPNLTFSTLTVSNMSPEDSSIYLCSGRTGGGRGNTEAFFGQGTRLTVV.

The CDR3 spells CASRSASGGANEQFF. The CDR3 coding sequence is TGTGCCAGTAGGTCCGCTAGCGGGGGGGCCAATGAGCAGTTCTTC. The J gene is TRBJ2-1, the V gene TRBV19; TRBD2 aligns across 12 bases. With V trimmed by 6 bases and J by 6 bases, 6 bases remained unmatched. The CDR3 has 15 residues. Looked up from germline, CDR1 is LNHDA and CDR2 is SQIVND (reference sequence). The full variable domain, rest sourced from reference TRBV19 and TRBJ2-1, is DGGITQSPKYLFRKEGQNVTLSCEQNLNHDAMYWYRQDPGQGLRLIYYSQIVNDFQKGDIAEGYSVSREKKESFPLTVTSAQKNPTAFYLCASRSASGGANEQFFGPGTRLTVL.

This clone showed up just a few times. In nucleotides, the CDR3 is TGTGCCAGCAGCTTGGCCGGACAGGGAAATTCACCCCTCCACTTT. It encodes CASSLAGQGNSPLHF. V usage is TRBV7-9 and J usage is TRBJ1-6, with 8 nucleotides matching TRBD1. Germline loops: CDR1 SEHNR, CDR2 FQNEAQ (reference sequence). This CDR3 is built from 15 residues. J was trimmed by 7 bases and V by 3 bases; bases with no gene match: 5.

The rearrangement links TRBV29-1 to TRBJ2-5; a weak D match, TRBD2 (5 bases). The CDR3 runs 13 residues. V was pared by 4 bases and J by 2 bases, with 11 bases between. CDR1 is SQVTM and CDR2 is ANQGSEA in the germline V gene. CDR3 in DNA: TGCAGCGTTGCCCCTAGGAGGCAAGAGACCCAGTACTTC. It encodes CSVAPRRQETQYF.

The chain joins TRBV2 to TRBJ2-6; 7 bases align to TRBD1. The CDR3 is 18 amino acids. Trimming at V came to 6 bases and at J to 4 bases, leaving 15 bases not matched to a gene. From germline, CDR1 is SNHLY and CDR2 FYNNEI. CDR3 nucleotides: TGTGCCAGCAGCCCCATTAGAACAGGGGTCGGCGGGGCCAACGTCCTGACTTTC. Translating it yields CASSPIRTGVGGANVLTF.

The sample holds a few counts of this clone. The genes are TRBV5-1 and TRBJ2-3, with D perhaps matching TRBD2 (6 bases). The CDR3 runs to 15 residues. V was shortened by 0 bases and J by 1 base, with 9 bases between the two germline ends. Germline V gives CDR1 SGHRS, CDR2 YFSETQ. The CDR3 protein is CASSLVVAGTDTQYF. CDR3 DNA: TGCGCCAGCAGCTTGGTAGTAGCGGGCACAGATACGCAGTATTTT.

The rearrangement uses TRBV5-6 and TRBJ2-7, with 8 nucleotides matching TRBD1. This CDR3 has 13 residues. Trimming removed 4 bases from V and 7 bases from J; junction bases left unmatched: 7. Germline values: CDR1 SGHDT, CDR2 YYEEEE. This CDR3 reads CASSTDRASEQYF. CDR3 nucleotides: TGTGCCAGCAGCACGGACAGGGCTAGTGAGCAGTACTTC.

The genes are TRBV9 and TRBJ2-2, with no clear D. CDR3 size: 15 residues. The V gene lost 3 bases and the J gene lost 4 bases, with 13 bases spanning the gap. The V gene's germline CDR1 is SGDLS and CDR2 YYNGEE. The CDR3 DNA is TGTGCCAGCAGCGCCTTACAGTTATCCACCGGGGAGCTGTTTTTT. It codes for CASSALQLSTGELFF.

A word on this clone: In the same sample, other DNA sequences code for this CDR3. The CDR3 DNA is TGTGCCAGCAGTTCGGGACTAGCGGGACGCACAGATACGCAGTATTTT. Its translation is CASSSGLAGRTDTQYF. This chain uses TRBV27 with TRBJ2-3, with 13 bases that match TRBD2. Losses at the gene ends were 4 bases for V and 1 base for J; bases not matched to a gene: 2. The CDR3 contains 16 residues. Germline CDR1 reads MNHEY; CDR2 reads SMNVEV (reference sequence).

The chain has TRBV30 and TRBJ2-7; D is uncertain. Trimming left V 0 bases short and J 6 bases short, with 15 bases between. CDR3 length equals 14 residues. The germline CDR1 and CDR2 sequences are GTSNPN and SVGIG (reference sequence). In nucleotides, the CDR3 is TGTGCCTGGAGTGTACTTAGGCAGAGGAGCGAGCAGTACTTC. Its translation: CAWSVLRQRSEQYF.

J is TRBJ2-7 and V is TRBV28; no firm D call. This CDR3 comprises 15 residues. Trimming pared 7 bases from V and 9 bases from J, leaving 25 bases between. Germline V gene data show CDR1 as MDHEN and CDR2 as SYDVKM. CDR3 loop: CASIADPPSPVAQYF. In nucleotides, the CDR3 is TGTGCCAGCATTGCGGACCCTCCGTCACCCGTCGCGCAGTACTTC. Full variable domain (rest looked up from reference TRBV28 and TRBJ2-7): DVKVTQSSRYLVKRTGEKVFLECVQDMDHENMFWYRQDPGLGLRLIYFSYDVKMKEKGDIPEGYSVSREKKERFSLILESASTNQTSMYLCASIADPPSPVAQYFGPGTRLTVT.

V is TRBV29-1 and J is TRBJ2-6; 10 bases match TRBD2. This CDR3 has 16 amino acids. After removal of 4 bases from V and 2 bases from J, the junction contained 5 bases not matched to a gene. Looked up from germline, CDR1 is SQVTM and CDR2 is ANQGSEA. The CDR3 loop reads CSVAVAGGPGANVLTF. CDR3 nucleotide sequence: TGCAGCGTTGCGGTAGCGGGAGGCCCTGGGGCCAACGTCCTGACTTTC.